The 14 T cell receptor beta chains presented below share a single source sample, sequenced in a study of T cell changes during pregnancy in multiple sclerosis. Produced via immunoSEQ multiplex PCR; TCRdb's table is partial and in-frame only. The data contain about 80,000 clones, under 95% of them singletons. This sample comprised peripheral blood, obtained before pregnancy. These receptors came from a female donor with multiple sclerosis, enrolled in a pregnancy study.

The chain has TRBV4-1 and TRBJ1-1, with 8 bases that match TRBD1. This CDR3 spans 14 amino acids. V was pared by 2 bases and J by 10 bases, with 9 bases of the junction left unmatched. In germline, CDR1 is MGHRA, CDR2 YSYEKL. The CDR3 is CASSQTGTGWIAFF. The CDR3, as DNA: TGCGCCAGCAGCCAAACCGGGACAGGCTGGATAGCTTTCTTT.

The rearrangement links TRBV27 to TRBJ2-7; 7 nucleotides match TRBD2. The CDR3 consists of 15 residues. The V gene's germline CDR1 is MNHEY and CDR2 SMNVEV (reference sequence). V dropped 2 bases and J dropped 1; count of bases not matched to a gene: 5. The CDR3 is CASSLGAGASYEQYF. In DNA form, the CDR3 reads TGTGCCAGCAGTTTAGGTGCGGGAGCGTCCTACGAGCAGTACTTC.

This chain links TRBV9 with TRBJ2-3; maybe TRBD2 (6 bases). V gave up 0 bases and J gave up 5 bases, with 13 bases separating them. The V gene's germline CDR1 is SGDLS and CDR2 YYNGEE. The CDR3 extends over 15 amino acids. The chain's CDR3 is CASSVDGGKQDTQYF. The DNA of the CDR3 is TGTGCCAGCAGCGTAGATGGAGGGAAACAAGATACGCAGTATTTT.

A few counts support this clone. This chain uses TRBV28 with TRBJ1-5, with D perhaps TRBD1 (6 bases). The V gene's germline CDR1 is MDHEN and CDR2 SYDVKM. V lost 9 bases to trimming and J lost 1 base, with 13 bases between them. There are 14 residues in the CDR3. CDR3 DNA: TGTGCCAGTCGACAGGAGCTGAGCAATCAGCCCCAGCATTTT. Its translation is CASRQELSNQPQHF.

The chain employs TRBV6-5 and TRBJ2-3; 7 bases fit TRBD2. Trimming took 6 bases from V and 3 from J; bases not matched to a gene: 9. There are 15 residues in the CDR3. Germline V gives CDR1 MNHEY, CDR2 SVGAGI. The CDR3 region is CASRSLAVRTDTQYF. In DNA form, the CDR3 reads TGTGCCAGCAGGTCGCTAGCGGTTCGAACAGATACGCAGTATTTT.

The V call is TRBV11-1, the J call TRBJ2-5; 12 nucleotides align to TRBD2. This CDR3 is 16 amino acids long. J was trimmed by 0 bases and V by 6 bases; bases with no gene match: 5. Per germline, CDR1 SGHAT and CDR2 FQDESV (reference sequence). The CDR3 DNA reads as TGTGCCAGCAGTTCCACTAGCGGGAGGCACCAAGAGACCCAGTACTTC. This translates into CASSSTSGRHQETQYF.

J is TRBJ2-3 and V is TRBV6-5; 7 nucleotides line up with TRBD1. The CDR3 is made up of 15 amino acids. Germline V gene lookup returns CDR1 MNHEY and CDR2 SVGAGI. V lost 5 bases and J lost 7; bases outside the gene matches: 12. The DNA of the CDR3 is TGTGCCAGCAGTGTAGAACAGGGGTTTGGGAATACGCAGTATTTT. Amino acid sequence: CASSVEQGFGNTQYF.

The chain uses TRBV7-3 and TRBJ2-1, with D tentatively TRBD2 (5 bases). The germline CDR1 and CDR2 sequences are SGHTA and FQGTGA. This CDR3 spans 13 amino acids. V was shortened by 4 bases and J by 3 bases, with 7 bases between the two germline ends. For the CDR3, the DNA is TGTGCCAGCAGCTCGACTATCTACAATGAGCAGTTCTTC. It encodes CASSSTIYNEQFF.

This clone was detected once. The chain joins TRBV4-2 to TRBJ2-7; 10 nucleotides align to TRBD2. This CDR3 has 15 amino acids. The V gene's germline CDR1 is LGHNA and CDR2 YNFKEQ. V lost 3 bases to trimming and J lost 7 bases; unmatched junction nucleotides: 9. CDR3 amino acids: CASSHPLAGAKEQYF. The CDR3 DNA is TGTGCCAGCAGCCATCCCCTAGCGGGAGCTAAGGAGCAGTACTTC.

This chain joins TRBV19 and TRBJ2-3; 8 bases match TRBD1. CDR3 size: 15 residues. V lost 5 bases, J lost 5 bases, and 9 bases stayed unmatched. Germline-derived CDR1 and CDR2 are LNHDA and SQIVND (reference sequence). The CDR3 here is CASSDGQGWVDTQYF. The CDR3 coding sequence is TGTGCCAGTAGTGACGGACAGGGCTGGGTAGATACGCAGTATTTT.

The chain carries TRBV6-1 and TRBJ1-5, with unresolved D. The CDR3 has 16 residues. The germline V and J ends were trimmed by 3 bases and 1 base, with 13 bases remaining between them. Germline CDR1 reads MNHNS; CDR2 reads SASEGT. CDR3: CASSEILGRSNQPQHF. The CDR3 nucleotides read TGTGCCAGCAGTGAGATCCTGGGCAGGAGCAATCAGCCCCAGCATTTT.

This chain links TRBV11-3 with TRBJ2-3, with D perhaps TRBD2 (6 bases). V lost 5 bases and J 3 bases, leaving 12 bases between the germline ends. This CDR3 comprises 14 residues. Germline values: CDR1 SGHNT, CDR2 YENEEA. CDR3 in DNA: TGTGCCAGCAGCCTCGCCGGAGGGACAGATACGCAGTATTTT. Residues: CASSLAGGTDTQYF. Variable domain in full (rest from reference TRBV11-3 and TRBJ2-3): EAGVVQSPRYKIIEKKQPVAFWCNPISGHNTLYWYLQNLGQGPELLIRYENEEAVDDSQLPKDRFSAERLKGVDSTLKIQPAELGDSAVYLCASSLAGGTDTQYFGPGTRLTVL.

This clone came up a few times. The chain carries TRBV5-1 and TRBJ1-2, with unresolved D. In germline, CDR1 is SGHRS, CDR2 YFSETQ. Between the trimmed V and J ends, which lost 3 bases and 0 bases, there was a span of 12 bases. The CDR3 totals 15 residues. The CDR3, as DNA: TGCGCCAGCAGCTGGTCATTACAGCCTAACTATGGCTACACCTTC. It yields the protein CASSWSLQPNYGYTF.

The chain joins TRBV4-1 to TRBJ2-5; tentative D call: TRBD2 (6 bases). V dropped 4 bases and J dropped 5 bases, with 23 bases sitting between them. CDR1 is MGHRA and CDR2 is YSYEKL in the germline V gene. The CDR3 is made up of 17 amino acids. The CDR3 nucleotides are TGCGCCAGCAGCCTTTACGCCGCGAGACAAGGGAGGGAGACCCAGTACTTC. Translating it yields CASSLYAARQGRETQYF.